These 24 T cell receptor beta chains originate from one sample sequenced in a study of blood T cells in healthy people across ages (dated by TCRdb to 2015 to 2017). Libraries came from 5' RACE. Sequenced using an Illumina HiSeq 2500. A second PCR of roughly 6 to 11 cycles was run with a J-beta primer mix and a sample-barcoded 5' primer. The raw public data were reprocessed by TCRdb itself: fastp quality trimming at Q25, MiXCR clonotype calling, in-frame beta chains only. All rows with the same CDR3 protein become a single entry with the most common DNA and genes. The sample table contains about 1.8 million distinct CDR3 sequences; only one count was recorded for about 50% of them. The top ten constitute more than 2% of the sample. The sequenced sample was blood. The source is a middle-aged woman in good health.

About this clonotype itself: A far larger clone is just one base off, so this is likely a read error. The rearrangement links TRBV7-9 to TRBJ2-4, with 9 bases fitting TRBD1. TRBJ2-7 explains the end of the DNA better; the J call may be wrong. Germline CDR1 is SEHNR and CDR2 is FQNEAQ (reference sequence). This CDR3 is 13 amino acids long. The CDR3 is CASRRDRVYEQYF. CDR3 bases: TGTGCCAGCAGGAGGGACAGGGTCTACGAGCAGTACTTC.

The rearrangement uses TRBV15 and TRBJ2-7; TRBD1 might be the D (5 bases). This CDR3 region has 14 residues. Germline CDR1 reads LNHNV; CDR2 reads YYDKDF (reference sequence). V was clipped by 0 bases and J by 3 bases, with 9 bases between them. In DNA form, the CDR3 reads TGTGCCACCAGCAGAGAACGACAGTTCTACGAGCAGTACTTC. Residues: CATSRERQFYEQYF.

This clonotype was observed a handful of times. The CDR3 DNA reads TGCGCCAGCAGCTTGATAGAGGACTCCGGTGAGCAGTTCTTC. It specifies CASSLIEDSGEQFF. The V and J genes are TRBV5-1 and TRBJ2-1; D might be TRBD2 (5 bases). Germline CDR1 and CDR2: SGHRS and YFSETQ. This CDR3 has 14 residues. The ends were cut back, 1 base at V and 9 bases at J, with 14 bases in the middle.

The rearrangement joins TRBV20-1 to TRBJ2-7; TRBD1 matches at 8 bases. Germline trimming cut 7 bases from V and 0 bases from J; bases unmatched to any gene: 5. The germline gives CDR1 DFQATT, CDR2 SNEGSKA (reference sequence). The CDR3 covers 13 residues. CDR3 nucleotides: TGCAGTGGAAACAGGGGGAGCTCCTACGAGCAGTACTTC. It codes for CSGNRGSSYEQYF.

This clonotype was seen at least ten times. The junction differs from germline at one of its ends, possibly a read error. The chain joins TRBV3-1 to TRBJ2-5; a possible D gene is TRBD2 (6 bases). Per the germline V gene, CDR1 is LGHDT and CDR2 is YNNKEL (reference sequence). The CDR3 is 10 residues long. CDR3 region: CAAGRETQYF. The CDR3 DNA reads TGCGCCGCGGGAAGGGAGACCCAGTACTTC.

This clonotype was picked up a small number of times. V is TRBV6-2 or TRBV6-3 and J is TRBJ2-7; tentative D call: TRBD1 (6 bases). Germline CDR1 MNHEY, CDR2 SVGEGT. The CDR3 sequence is 12 residues long. V was cut by 8 bases and J by 5 bases, with 13 bases left in between. CDR3 sequence (DNA): TGTGCCAGCCGCACAGGGCTAGACGAGCAGTACTTC. Its protein product is CASRTGLDEQYF.

The chain carries TRBV3-1 and TRBJ2-5, with no clear D. V lost 4 bases and J lost 5, with 5 bases in between. Germline assignment: CDR1 LGHDT and CDR2 YNNKEL (reference sequence). The CDR3 sequence is 11 residues long. The CDR3 loop reads CASSRHETQYF. CDR3 in DNA: TGTGCCAGCAGCCGGCATGAGACCCAGTACTTC.

The CDR3 loop is CASSHIRGTGDGYTF. In DNA form, the CDR3 reads TGCGCCAGCAGCCATATAAGGGGGACAGGGGATGGCTACACCTTC. This chain joins TRBV5-1 and TRBJ1-2; 10 bases map to TRBD1. CDR1 SGHRS and CDR2 YFSETQ come from the germline V gene. The CDR3 is 15 amino acids. V lost 4 bases and J lost 6; bases outside the gene matches: 9.

The sample holds one count of this clonotype. The chain joins TRBV27 to TRBJ2-1, with TRBD2 matching 9 bases. The CDR3 runs to 14 residues. V was pared by 5 bases and J by 8 bases, with 7 bases of the junction left unmatched. The germline V gene has CDR1 MNHEY and CDR2 SMNVEV (reference sequence). CDR3: CASSPSGGPHEQFF. As DNA, the CDR3 is TGTGCCAGCAGTCCGAGCGGGGGGCCACATGAGCAGTTCTTC.

The chain employs TRBV20-1 and TRBJ2-5; the D gene is possibly TRBD2 (5 bases). The CDR3 has 13 amino acids. Germline CDR1 and CDR2: DFQATT and SNEGSKA (reference sequence). V gave up 5 bases and J gave up 11 bases, with 21 bases separating them. CDR3 DNA: TGCAGTGCTTTCAAATCCGCGCAGGAGGTGCAGTACTTC. Translating gives CSAFKSAQEVQYF.

This clonotype was detected once. The chain carries TRBV11-2 and TRBJ1-3; TRBD1 is a possible D gene (6 bases). The CDR3 has 14 amino acids. The germline V gene encodes CDR1 SGHAT and CDR2 FQNNGV. V shed 0 bases and J shed 6 bases, with 9 bases lying between them. The CDR3 loop is CASSLDAGVNTIYF. As DNA, the CDR3 is TGTGCCAGCAGCTTAGATGCAGGGGTAAACACCATATATTTT. The complete variable domain, with remaining parts taken from reference TRBV11-2 and TRBJ1-3, reads EAGVAQSPRYKIIEKRQSVAFWCNPISGHATLYWYQQILGQGPKLLIQFQNNGVVDDSQLPKDRFSAERLKGVDSTLKIQPAKLEDSAVYLCASSLDAGVNTIYFGEGSWLTVV.

This chain connects TRBV2 to TRBJ2-1, with a tentative D call TRBD1 (6 bases). Germline V gene sequence: CDR1 SNHLY, CDR2 FYNNEI. The CDR3 sequence is 15 residues long. V lost 3 bases and J 2 bases, leaving 11 bases between the germline ends. The CDR3 here is CASSDGTPTYNEQFF. As DNA, the CDR3 is TGTGCCAGCAGTGATGGGACACCCACCTACAATGAGCAGTTCTTC.

The V and J genes are TRBV29-1 and TRBJ1-1; a possible D gene is TRBD1 (5 bases). Germline V gene lookup returns CDR1 SQVTM and CDR2 ANQGSEA. The length of the CDR3 is 11 residues. Between the trimmed V and J ends, which lost 4 bases and 11 bases, there was a span of 14 bases. The CDR3 DNA reads as TGCAGCGTTGTCGGACAAATGGAGGCTTTCTTT. Its protein is CSVVGQMEAFF.

The chain has TRBV9 and TRBJ1-5, with D unclear. Germline V gene sequence: CDR1 SGDLS, CDR2 YYNGEE. The V and J ends lost 1 base and 0 bases respectively, with 17 bases between them. The CDR3 is 18 residues long. CDR3 protein: CASSVSWKRIYSNQPQHF. In DNA form, the CDR3 reads TGTGCCAGCAGCGTAAGCTGGAAGCGGATTTATAGCAATCAGCCCCAGCATTTT.

This clonotype was recorded only once. J is TRBJ1-6 and V is TRBV3-1, with D unclear. The V end was cut by 3 bases, the J end by 5 bases, with 8 bases between. The CDR3 runs to 14 residues. CDR1 and CDR2 (germline): LGHDT, YNNKEL (reference sequence). In nucleotides, the CDR3 is TGTGCCAGCAGCCATAGCCTTAATAATTCACCCCTCCACTTT. Protein: CASSHSLNNSPLHF.

The CDR3: CASSLSGGAELEQFF. CDR3 nucleotides: TGTGCCAGCAGTTTAAGCGGGGGGGCAGAACTTGAGCAGTTCTTC. This sequence joins TRBV27 and TRBJ2-1; TRBD2 matches 10 bases. Germline V lookup: CDR1 MNHEY, CDR2 SMNVEV (reference sequence). The V gene end was trimmed by 2 bases and the J gene end by 9 bases; junction bases not matched to a gene: 7. This CDR3 comprises 15 residues.

This clonotype has just a few counts. V usage is TRBV7-2 and J usage is TRBJ2-1; 8 bases match TRBD2. Germline V gene lookup returns CDR1 SGHTA and CDR2 FQGNSA. This CDR3 is 15 amino acids long. Losses at the gene ends were 4 bases for V and 6 bases for J; bases not matched to a gene: 8. The CDR3 is CASSSRGGGLNEQFF. The CDR3 nucleotides are TGTGCCAGCAGCTCCCGGGGGGGCGGGCTCAATGAGCAGTTCTTC.

This clonotype was detected only a few times. The genes are TRBV7-9 and TRBJ2-7; TRBD2 agrees at 7 bases. The CDR3 contains 14 residues. Germline V gene lookup returns CDR1 SEHNR and CDR2 FQNEAQ (reference sequence). Germline trimming cut 5 bases from V and 2 bases from J; bases unmatched to any gene: 6. CDR3 nucleotides: TGTGCCAGCAGCCCAGACAGCGGGGCCTACGAGCAGTACTTC. This sequence encodes CASSPDSGAYEQYF.

The chain links TRBV29-1 to TRBJ1-5, with D perhaps TRBD1 (6 bases). This CDR3 spans 14 amino acids. Germline values: CDR1 SQVTM, CDR2 ANQGSEA. V was clipped by 6 bases and J by 6 bases, with 18 bases between them. The CDR3 protein is CSVATGSPGQPQHF. Written as DNA, the CDR3 is TGCAGCGTCGCAACAGGGTCCCCCGGTCAGCCCCAGCATTTT.

This clonotype came up once. The rearrangement links TRBV12-3 or TRBV12-4 to TRBJ2-4; D is perhaps TRBD2 (7 bases). The CDR3 loop spans 14 amino acids. V lost 3 bases to trimming and J lost 4 bases, with 10 bases between them. The CDR3 nucleotides are TGTGCCAGCAGTTTTGAGGGGGGGAAAAACATTCAGTACTTC. It is translated as CASSFEGGKNIQYF.

V usage is TRBV4-2 and J usage is TRBJ2-7; no definite D call. From germline, CDR1 is LGHNA and CDR2 YNFKEQ. The length of the CDR3 is 13 residues. With 4 bases removed from V and 3 bases from J, the gap between germline ends came to 10 bases. The CDR3 region is CASSLDANYEQYF. CDR3 nucleotides: TGTGCCAGCAGCCTTGACGCTAACTACGAGCAGTACTTC.

The V gene is TRBV5-5, the J gene TRBJ2-1; D perhaps matches TRBD1 (6 bases). Germline V lookup: CDR1 SGHKS, CDR2 YYEKEE (reference sequence). The CDR3 is 13 amino acids. V gave up 0 bases and J gave up 10 bases, with 11 bases separating them. CDR3 coding DNA: TGTGCCAGCAGCTTGGGGCCGGGGACAGAGCAGTTCTTC. Protein sequence: CASSLGPGTEQFF.

This chain joins TRBV6-5 and TRBJ1-6; 7 positions match TRBD1. The germline gives CDR1 MNHEY, CDR2 SVGAGI. CDR3 length: 13 amino acids. J gave up 7 bases and V 8 bases, and 5 bases lay outside the gene matches. The CDR3 DNA is TGTGCCAGCGCACAGGACAGGAATTCACCCCTCCACTTT. This sequence encodes CASAQDRNSPLHF.

J is TRBJ2-1 and V is TRBV20-1, with 7 nucleotides matching TRBD2. Germline values: CDR1 DFQATT, CDR2 SNEGSKA (reference sequence). This CDR3 has 16 amino acids. Trimming at V came to 0 bases and at J to 4 bases, leaving 9 bases not matched to a gene. CDR3 amino acids: CSARDLGGTRYNEQFF. CDR3 nucleotides: TGCAGTGCTAGAGACCTCGGGGGGACGAGATACAATGAGCAGTTCTTC.